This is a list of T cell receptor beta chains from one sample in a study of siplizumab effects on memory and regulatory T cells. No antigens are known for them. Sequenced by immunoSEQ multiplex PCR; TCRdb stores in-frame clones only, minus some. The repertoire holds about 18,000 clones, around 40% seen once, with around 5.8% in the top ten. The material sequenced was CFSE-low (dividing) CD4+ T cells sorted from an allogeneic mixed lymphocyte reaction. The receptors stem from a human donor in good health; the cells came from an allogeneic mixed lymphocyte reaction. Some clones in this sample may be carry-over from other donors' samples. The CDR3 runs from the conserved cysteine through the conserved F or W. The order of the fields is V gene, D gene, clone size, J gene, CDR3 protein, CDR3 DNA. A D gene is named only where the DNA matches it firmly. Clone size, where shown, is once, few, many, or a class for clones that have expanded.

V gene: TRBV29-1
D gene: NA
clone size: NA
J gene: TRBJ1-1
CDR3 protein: CSVVIRGNTEAFF
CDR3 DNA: TGCAGCGTCGTTATACGGGGGAACACTGAAGCTTTCTTT

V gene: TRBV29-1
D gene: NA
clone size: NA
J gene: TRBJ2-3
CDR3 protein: CSVDRPQGTDTQYF
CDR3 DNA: TGCAGCGTTGATAGGCCACAAGGCACAGATACGCAGTATTTT

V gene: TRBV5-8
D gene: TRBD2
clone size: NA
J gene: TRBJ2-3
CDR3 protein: CASSMLAGGLFGTDTQYF
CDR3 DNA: TGTGCCAGCAGCATGCTAGCGGGGGGGCTTTTTGGGACAGATACGCAGTATTTT

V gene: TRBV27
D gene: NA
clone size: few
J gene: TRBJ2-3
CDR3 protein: CASSFRTSSTDTQYF
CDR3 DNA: TGTGCCAGCAGTTTCCGGACAAGTAGCACAGATACGCAGTATTTT

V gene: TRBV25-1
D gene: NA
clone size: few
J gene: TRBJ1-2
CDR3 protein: CASSEPVGGYTF
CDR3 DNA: TGTGCCAGCAGTGAACCGGTGGGGGGCTACACCTTC

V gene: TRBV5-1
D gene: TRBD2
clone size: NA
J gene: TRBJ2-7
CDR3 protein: CASSWTSGSLYEQYF
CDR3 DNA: TGCGCCAGCAGCTGGACTAGCGGGAGTTTATACGAGCAGTACTTC

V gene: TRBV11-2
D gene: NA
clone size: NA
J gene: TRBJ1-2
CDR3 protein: CASSLTDGHYGYTF
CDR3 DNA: TGTGCCAGCAGCCTCACAGACGGGCACTATGGCTACACCTTC

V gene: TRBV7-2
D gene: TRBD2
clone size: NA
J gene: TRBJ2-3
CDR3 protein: CASSLDAGGSDTQYF
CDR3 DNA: TGTGCCAGCAGCTTAGACGCGGGGGGCTCAGATACGCAGTATTTT

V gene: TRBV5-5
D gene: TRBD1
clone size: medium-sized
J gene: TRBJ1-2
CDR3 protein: CASSQGQGNYGYTF
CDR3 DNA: TGTGCCAGCAGCCAGGGACAGGGGAACTATGGCTACACCTTC

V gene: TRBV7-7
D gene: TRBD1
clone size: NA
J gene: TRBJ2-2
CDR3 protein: CASSLLQGIPGELFF
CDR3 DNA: TGTGCCAGCAGCTTATTACAGGGGATTCCCGGGGAGCTGTTTTTT

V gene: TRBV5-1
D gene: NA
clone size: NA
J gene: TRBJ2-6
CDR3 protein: CASSLPYVSGANVLTF
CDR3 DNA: TGCGCCAGCAGCTTACCGTACGTCTCTGGGGCCAACGTCCTGACTTTC

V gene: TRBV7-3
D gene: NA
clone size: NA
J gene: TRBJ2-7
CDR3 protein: CASSFFEIEQYF
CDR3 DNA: TGTGCCAGCAGCTTCTTCGAGATCGAGCAGTACTTC

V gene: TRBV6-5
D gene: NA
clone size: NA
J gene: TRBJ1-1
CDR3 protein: CASSYLGAGGFTEAFF
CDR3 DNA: TGTGCCAGCAGTTACTTGGGGGCCGGAGGCTTCACTGAAGCTTTCTTT

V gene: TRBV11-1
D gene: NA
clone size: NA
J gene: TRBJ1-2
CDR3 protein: CASSSMGRFYGYTF
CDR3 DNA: TGTGCCAGCAGCTCGATGGGCAGATTCTATGGCTACACCTTC

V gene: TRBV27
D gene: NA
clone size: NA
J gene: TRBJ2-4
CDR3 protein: CASSFGQTIAKNIQYF
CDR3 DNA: TGTGCCAGCAGTTTCGGCCAGACGATAGCCAAAAACATTCAGTACTTC

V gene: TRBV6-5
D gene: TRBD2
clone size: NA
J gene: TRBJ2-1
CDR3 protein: CASSSRGDGQFF
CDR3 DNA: TGTGCCAGCAGTTCGCGGGGGGATGGGCAGTTCTTC

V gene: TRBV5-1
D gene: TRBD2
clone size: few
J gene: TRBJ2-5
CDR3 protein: CASSSTSVGSETQYF
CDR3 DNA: TGCGCCAGCAGCTCAACTAGCGTTGGGTCTGAGACCCAGTACTTC

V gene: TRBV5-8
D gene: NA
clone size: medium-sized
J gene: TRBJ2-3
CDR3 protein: CASSQPGLRTDTQYF
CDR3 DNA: TGTGCCAGCAGCCAACCCGGCCTCCGCACAGATACGCAGTATTTT

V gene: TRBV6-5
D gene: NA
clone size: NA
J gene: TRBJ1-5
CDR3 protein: CRGGFGQPQHF
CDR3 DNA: TGTCGGGGGGGGTTTGGCCAGCCCCAGCATTTT

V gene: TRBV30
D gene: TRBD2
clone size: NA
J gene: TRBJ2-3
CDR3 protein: CAWRLSGGTTDTQYF
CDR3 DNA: TGTGCCTGGAGGTTATCGGGAGGGACCACAGATACGCAGTATTTT